Sequencing of this T cell receptor (beta chain) was carried out in a study of cytomegalovirus exposure and HLA in healthy donors. As to this clone: What it binds is not known.

The germline V gene has CDR1 MGHRA and CDR2 YSYEKL. CDR3 length equals 14 residues. Trimming left V 2 bases short and J 7 bases short, with 14 bases between. PCR primers comprised 60 Vbeta and 13 Jbeta primers. TCRdb's table, derived via immunoSEQ multiplex PCR, lists solely in-frame clones and lacks some. The table shows 150,000 to 200,000 clones, with about 9.4% occurring only once. Findings of the study overall: Reportedly, HLA-A and HLA-B alleles of most subjects were accurately predicted from TCR beta.

The clonotype originates from a woman aged 25-40 years in good health and CMV-seropositive. Sequenced: PBMCs. The rearrangement uses TRBV4-1 and TRBJ1-2; no firm D call. The DNA of the CDR3 is TGCGCCAGCAGCCAACCGACGAGGCCGGGTGGCTACACCTTC. Protein product: CASSQPTRPGGYTF.